This T cell receptor beta chain was captured in a study of OX40 agonist ivuxolimab in advanced cancers. Here immunoSEQ multiplex PCR was the method, and the copy in TCRdb shows in-frame clones only, minus some. Of tens of thousands of clones listed, approximately 90% are singletons. The receptor was isolated from an adult with an advanced solid tumor such as melanoma, head and neck, liver or kidney cancer. The sequences come from CD4+ or CD8+ T cells sorted from blood, collected in a trial of the OX40 agonist ivuxolimab.

In DNA, the CDR3 is TGTGCCAGCAGTCCAAGCGGGAGGGCCAATGAGCAGTTCTTC. Translation gives CASSPSGRANEQFF. The chain uses TRBV6-5 and TRBJ2-1; 10 nucleotides align to TRBD2. This CDR3 comprises 14 residues. Trimming cost V 5 bases and J 6 bases; bases outside gene matches: 4. Germline V CDR1 and CDR2: MNHEY, SVGAGI.